What follows is one TCR beta chain and its context. The record originates from a study of blood T cell repertoires in COVID-19. Study details: PBMCs, B-cell-depleted T cells, or T cells were the source of the cDNA or gDNA that made up the material.

The CDR3 sequence is 13 residues long. J lost 4 bases, V lost 8 bases, and 4 bases had no gene match. The germline CDR1 and CDR2 sequences are SEHNR and FQNEAQ (reference sequence). The table came from immunoSEQ multiplex PCR; TCRdb's copy has only in-frame clones and leaves some out. The data show around 200,000 clones, about 85% seen once. The sequence was obtained from a woman aged 40 to 55 with COVID-19, enrolled during active disease. The rearrangement links TRBV7-9 to TRBJ2-3; 9 bases align to TRBD2. Sequenced sample: peripheral blood. The CDR3 reads CASERGAADTQYF. The CDR3, as DNA: TGTGCCAGCGAGCGGGGGGCAGCAGATACGCAGTATTTT.